This T cell receptor (beta chain) was captured in a study of blood T cell repertoires in COVID-19. How the authors handled the data: For nucleated cells, counts were estimated from reference gene primer amplification. Repertoires were generated with immunoSEQ multiplex PCR, while TCRdb's copy carries only in-frame clones and drops some. V, J and clone size derive from that table, while D and trimming were established from the DNA sequence. The table records approximately 200,000 clones, 94% of them present only once. During active infection, Seattle patients enrolled and were then monitored through disease. Sequences were obtained from peripheral blood. This receptor was identified in a man aged 25-40 years with COVID-19, enrolled during active disease.

The CDR3 nucleotides read TGTGCCAGTAGTCCCCGCCGAAGCCGGGGATACAATGAGCAGTTCTTC. Residues: CASSPRRSRGYNEQFF. The V call is TRBV19, the J call TRBJ2-1; D may be TRBD2 (5 bases). V lost 5 bases to trimming and J lost 4 bases, with 18 bases between them. CDR1 LNHDA and CDR2 SQIVND come from the germline V gene (reference sequence). CDR3 size: 16 residues. The full variable domain, with the rest looked up from reference TRBV19 and TRBJ2-1, is DGGITQSPKYLFRKEGQNVTLSCEQNLNHDAMYWYRQDPGQGLRLIYYSQIVNDFQKGDIAEGYSVSREKKESFPLTVTSAQKNPTAFYLCASSPRRSRGYNEQFFGPGTRLTVL.